The 30 T cell receptor beta chains presented below share a single source sample, sequenced in a study of cytomegalovirus exposure and HLA in healthy donors. PCR used 60 Vbeta primers and 13 Jbeta primers. TCRdb's table, derived via immunoSEQ multiplex PCR, lists solely in-frame clones and lacks some. This table holds under 130,000 clones. Sequencing used PBMCs. These receptors came from a man aged 50 to 59 in good health and CMV-seronegative.

The V gene is TRBV7-2, the J gene TRBJ2-7, with 7 bases fitting TRBD1. This CDR3 contains 15 residues. CDR1 and CDR2 (germline): SGHTA, FQGNSA. J gave up 7 bases and V 5 bases, and 14 bases lay outside the gene matches. CDR3 in amino acids: CASSRRGQDFGEQYF. CDR3 bases: TGTGCCAGCAGCCGACGCGGACAGGATTTTGGGGAGCAGTACTTC. The whole variable domain, remainder taken from reference TRBV7-2 and TRBJ2-7, is GAGVSQSPSNKVTEKGKDVELRCDPISGHTALYWYRQSLGQGLEFLIYFQGNSAPDKSGLPSDRFSAERTGGSVSTLTIQRTQQEDSAVYLCASSRRGQDFGEQYFGPGTRLTVT.

DNA for the CDR3: TGTGCCAGCAGTGAAGCGCGGGCAGGGGTTGCTTTCTTT. Its protein product is CASSEARAGVAFF. The chain combines TRBV2 with TRBJ1-1; possible D gene TRBD1, 6 bases. V was trimmed by 0 bases and J by 11 bases, leaving 13 bases between them. This CDR3 contains 13 residues. Looked up from germline, CDR1 is SNHLY and CDR2 is FYNNEI. The full variable domain, rest sourced from reference TRBV2 and TRBJ1-1, is EPEVTQTPSHQVTQMGQEVILRCVPISNHLYFYWYRQILGQKVEFLVSFYNNEISEKSEIFDDQFSVERPDGSNFTLKIRSTKLEDSAMYFCASSEARAGVAFFGQGTRLTVV.

The gene calls are TRBV19 and TRBJ2-6; TRBD2 matches 8 bases. In germline, CDR1 is LNHDA, CDR2 SQIVND (reference sequence). V was pared by 4 bases and J by 2 bases, with 7 bases of the junction left unmatched. This CDR3 spans 17 amino acids. In DNA form, the CDR3 reads TGTGCCAGTAGTACAATGGCGGGGGGCCCTGGGGCCAACGTCCTGACTTTC. It yields the protein CASSTMAGGPGANVLTF.

V is TRBV7-9 and J is TRBJ2-1; D gene ambiguous. The CDR3 is made up of 12 amino acids. The V gene lost 3 bases and the J gene lost 10 bases, with 10 bases spanning the gap. Germline CDR1 and CDR2: SEHNR and FQNEAQ (reference sequence). The CDR3 DNA is TGTGCCAGCAGCTTCTACGTGTTAGAGCAGTTCTTC. This translates into CASSFYVLEQFF.

The V and J genes are TRBV19 and TRBJ1-5, with 9 bases matching TRBD1. Germline CDR1 reads LNHDA; CDR2 reads SQIVND (reference sequence). The CDR3 consists of 16 residues. Trimming removed 3 bases from V and 7 bases from J; junction bases left unmatched: 10. CDR3 in amino acids: CASSMAGGTGSQPQHF. In DNA form, the CDR3 reads TGTGCCAGTAGTATGGCCGGCGGGACAGGGTCGCAGCCCCAGCATTTT.

The chain employs TRBV28 and TRBJ1-4; 10 bases map to TRBD1. Germline lookup yields CDR1 MDHEN and CDR2 SYDVKM. CDR3 length equals 15 residues. The junction had 11 bases not matched to a gene; V was cut back by 6 bases and J by 10 bases. The CDR3, as DNA: TGTGCCAGCAGCGACCCGGGACAGGGGTCGGCAAAACTGTTTTTT. It codes for CASSDPGQGSAKLFF.

J is TRBJ2-7 and V is TRBV15; 9 bases line up with TRBD1. The CDR3 is made up of 13 amino acids. Germline CDR1 and CDR2: LNHNV and YYDKDF (reference sequence). V was pared by 3 bases and J by 4 bases, with 1 base of the junction left unmatched. CDR3 nucleotides: TGTGCCACCAGCAGGGACAGGGGTTACGAGCAGTACTTC. Its translation is CATSRDRGYEQYF.

V is TRBV5-1 and J is TRBJ2-3; 10 bases fit TRBD1. CDR1 is SGHRS, CDR2 YFSETQ, per germline. The CDR3 totals 14 residues. With V trimmed by 7 bases and J by 4 bases, 6 bases remained unmatched. The CDR3: CASDRDRGSDTQYF. CDR3 DNA: TGCGCCAGCGACCGGGACAGGGGTTCAGATACGCAGTATTTT.

The chain couples TRBV5-1 to TRBJ2-5, with TRBD1 matching 12 bases. The J call is doubtful: the DNA matches TRBJ2-7 better. This CDR3 spans 14 amino acids. Per germline, CDR1 SGHRS and CDR2 YFSETQ. CDR3: CASSQGQGADEQYF. The CDR3 coding sequence is TGCGCCAGCAGCCAGGGACAGGGGGCAGACGAGCAGTACTTC.

The chain joins TRBV18 to TRBJ1-5; 7 bases are shared with TRBD1. The germline CDR1 and CDR2 sequences are KGHSH and LQKENI. The CDR3 contains 12 residues. J lost 7 bases, V lost 6 bases, and 3 bases had no gene match. CDR3 nucleotides: TGTGCCAGCTCGGAAGGGGGCCAGCCCCAGCATTTT. Protein: CASSEGGQPQHF.

This sequence joins TRBV6-6 and TRBJ1-2; D is uncertain. The CDR3 loop spans 14 amino acids. Between the trimmed V and J ends, which lost 7 bases and 2 bases, there was a span of 14 bases. CDR1 is MNHNY, CDR2 SVGAGI, per germline (reference sequence). CDR3: CASNPGRENYGYTF. The CDR3, as DNA: TGTGCCAGCAACCCGGGTCGAGAGAACTATGGCTACACCTTC.

The chain is built from TRBV6-5 and TRBJ2-3, with 7 bases aligning to TRBD1. With 5 bases clipped from V and 0 bases from J, the junction kept 2 bases outside the gene matches. The CDR3 is made up of 14 amino acids. CDR1 and CDR2 (germline): MNHEY, SVGAGI. Here the CDR3 DNA reads TGTGCCAGCAGTGGGGGACAGAGCACAGATACGCAGTATTTT. As protein: CASSGGQSTDTQYF.

This sequence joins TRBV6-5 and TRBJ1-5; tentative D call: TRBD1 (5 bases). The germline V and J ends were trimmed by 7 bases and 0 bases, with 13 bases remaining between them. The germline CDR1 and CDR2 sequences are MNHEY and SVGAGI. The CDR3 runs 15 residues. Here the CDR3 reads CASKPRGYSNQPQHF. The DNA of the CDR3 is TGTGCCAGCAAGCCTCGGGGGTATAGCAATCAGCCCCAGCATTTT.

With regard to this clone: The same CDR3 can be traced to other DNA sequences in this sample. The V and J genes are TRBV25-1 and TRBJ2-1, with 9 bases identical to TRBD1. Per the germline V gene, CDR1 is MGHDK and CDR2 is SYGVNS. This CDR3 has 15 amino acids. The V and J ends lost 6 bases and 5 bases, in that order; junction bases with no gene match: 8. This chain's CDR3 is CASRKAGTGNNEQFF. The CDR3 nucleotides are TGTGCCAGCAGAAAGGCCGGGACAGGGAACAATGAGCAGTTCTTC. Complete variable domain (other parts from reference TRBV25-1 and TRBJ2-1): EADIYQTPRYLVIGTGKKITLECSQTMGHDKMYWYQQDPGMELHLIHYSYGVNSTEKGDLSSESTVSRIRTEHFPLTLESARPSHTSQYLCASRKAGTGNNEQFFGPGTRLTVL.

This rearrangement joins TRBV4-3 to TRBJ2-7; possible D gene TRBD2, 5 bases. Germline V gene sequence: CDR1 LGHNA, CDR2 YSLEER. This CDR3 is built from 15 residues. The germline V and J ends were trimmed by 0 bases and 3 bases, with 12 bases remaining between them. The CDR3 protein is CASSQEFAGLYEQYF. In DNA form, the CDR3 reads TGCGCCAGCAGCCAAGAATTCGCAGGACTCTACGAGCAGTACTTC.

The gene calls are TRBV6-5 and TRBJ2-2; D might be TRBD2 (5 bases). This CDR3 has 14 amino acids. V dropped 2 bases and J dropped 6 bases, with 10 bases sitting between them. Germline CDR1 and CDR2: MNHEY and SVGAGI. The DNA of the CDR3 is TGTGCCAGCAGTTACCGAATGGAGGCCGGGGAGCTGTTTTTT. This encodes CASSYRMEAGELFF.

The gene calls are TRBV6-5 and TRBJ1-2; TRBD1 matches at 7 bases. The CDR3 is 14 amino acids. Losses at the gene ends were 0 bases for V and 5 bases for J; bases not matched to a gene: 3. Germline V gene lookup returns CDR1 MNHEY and CDR2 SVGAGI. This CDR3 reads CASSYSGTAYGYTF. The CDR3 coding sequence is TGTGCCAGCAGTTACTCAGGGACAGCGTATGGCTACACCTTC.

The chain employs TRBV29-1 and TRBJ2-7; TRBD1 might be the D (5 bases). CDR3 size: 14 residues. Trimming removed 4 bases from V and 0 bases from J, with 13 bases in between. CDR1 SQVTM and CDR2 ANQGSEA come from the germline V gene. This chain's CDR3 is CSVVFQGSSYEQYF. In DNA form, the CDR3 reads TGCAGCGTTGTCTTTCAGGGAAGCTCCTACGAGCAGTACTTC.

The chain carries TRBV18 and TRBJ1-3; weak D call: TRBD1 (5 bases). This CDR3 region has 14 residues. From germline, CDR1 is KGHSH and CDR2 LQKENI. V shed 3 bases and J shed 4 bases, with 10 bases lying between them. CDR3 loop: CASSPAGLGNTIYF. CDR3 sequence (DNA): TGTGCCAGCTCACCGGCGGGGCTCGGAAACACCATATATTTT.

This chain uses TRBV5-8 with TRBJ2-4, with a weak D call TRBD1 (6 bases). Germline V lookup: CDR1 SGHTS, CDR2 YDEGEE. The CDR3 runs to 13 residues. V lost 8 bases and J lost 7, with 16 bases in between. As DNA, the CDR3 is TGTGCCAGTCACTGGCCAGGGGCGAACATTCAGTACTTC. It specifies CASHWPGANIQYF.

The rearrangement links TRBV7-9 to TRBJ1-2, with 7 bases that match TRBD1. The CDR3 runs to 15 residues. Trimming removed 5 bases from V and 2 bases from J; junction bases left unmatched: 8. Germline lookup yields CDR1 SEHNR and CDR2 FQNEAQ (reference sequence). CDR3 sequence (DNA): TGTGCCAGCAGCCCGCGGGACAGAAGAAACTATGGCTACACCTTC. As protein: CASSPRDRRNYGYTF.

This CDR3 reads CASSLTPTDYGYTF. The CDR3 region has the DNA TGTGCCAGCAGCTTAACGCCCACGGACTATGGCTACACCTTC. This chain joins TRBV7-3 and TRBJ1-2; D not resolved. The V gene lost 0 bases and the J gene lost 3 bases, with 8 bases spanning the gap. The length of the CDR3 is 14 residues. CDR1 and CDR2 (germline): SGHTA, FQGTGA.

The chain joins TRBV18 to TRBJ2-5; D is unresolved. The germline V gene encodes CDR1 KGHSH and CDR2 LQKENI. V was pared by 3 bases and J by 7 bases, with 15 bases between. The CDR3 contains 14 residues. The CDR3: CASSPPLSSGTQYF. In DNA form, the CDR3 reads TGTGCCAGCTCACCCCCATTGTCCTCCGGGACCCAGTACTTC.

The chain recombines TRBV5-1 with TRBJ1-1; 7 bases match TRBD1. Germline CDR1 and CDR2: SGHRS and YFSETQ. The length of the CDR3 is 13 residues. V was clipped by 6 bases and J by 6 bases; unmatched bases: 8. The CDR3 region is CASMGQGVPEAFF. The CDR3 region has the DNA TGCGCCAGCATGGGGCAGGGGGTCCCTGAAGCTTTCTTT.

The J gene is TRBJ2-5, the V gene TRBV18; possible D gene TRBD1, 6 bases. The V end was cut by 3 bases, the J end by 3 bases, with 11 bases between. Per germline, CDR1 KGHSH and CDR2 LQKENI. The CDR3 extends over 14 amino acids. The CDR3 reads CASSPQRTEETQYF. CDR3 sequence (DNA): TGTGCCAGCTCACCCCAGAGGACAGAAGAGACCCAGTACTTC.

The V gene is TRBV6-6, the J gene TRBJ2-1; 7 bases line up with TRBD2. This CDR3 is built from 16 residues. The junction had 8 bases not matched to a gene; V was cut back by 6 bases and J by 0 bases. In germline, CDR1 is MNHNY, CDR2 SVGAGI (reference sequence). The CDR3, as DNA: TGTGCCAGCAGCCACGGGGGACTAAGCTCCTACAATGAGCAGTTCTTC. This sequence encodes CASSHGGLSSYNEQFF.

This rearrangement joins TRBV2 to TRBJ2-7; possibly TRBD1 for D (6 bases). V shed 3 bases and J shed 5 bases, with 11 bases lying between them. In germline, CDR1 is SNHLY, CDR2 FYNNEI. The CDR3 length is 13 residues. The CDR3 reads CASSENRVNEQYF. CDR3 DNA: TGTGCCAGCAGTGAGAACAGGGTAAACGAGCAGTACTTC.

This sequence joins TRBV4-1 and TRBJ1-5; D is ambiguous. CDR3 length equals 13 residues. V dropped 1 base and J dropped 11 bases, with 12 bases sitting between them. Looked up from germline, CDR1 is MGHRA and CDR2 is YSYEKL. The DNA of the CDR3 is TGCGCCAGCAGCCAAGTAATCAGTTCGTCCCAGCATTTT. It is translated as CASSQVISSSQHF.

The chain uses TRBV4-3 and TRBJ1-5, with 7 bases matching TRBD1. Germline lookup yields CDR1 LGHNA and CDR2 YSLEER. This CDR3 region has 14 residues. V was pared by 0 bases and J by 4 bases, with 0 bases of the junction left unmatched. For the CDR3, the DNA is TGCGCCAGCAGCCAAGAGACAGGGAATCAGCCCCAGCATTTT. This codes for CASSQETGNQPQHF.

The chain links TRBV6-5 to TRBJ1-2; D unresolved. The CDR3 length is 14 residues. Trimming removed 6 bases at V and 9 bases at J, with 20 bases between. In germline, CDR1 is MNHEY, CDR2 SVGAGI. CDR3 bases: TGTGCCAGCAGCCAAAAATGGCGGGGATGGAGCTACACCTTC. Translating it yields CASSQKWRGWSYTF.